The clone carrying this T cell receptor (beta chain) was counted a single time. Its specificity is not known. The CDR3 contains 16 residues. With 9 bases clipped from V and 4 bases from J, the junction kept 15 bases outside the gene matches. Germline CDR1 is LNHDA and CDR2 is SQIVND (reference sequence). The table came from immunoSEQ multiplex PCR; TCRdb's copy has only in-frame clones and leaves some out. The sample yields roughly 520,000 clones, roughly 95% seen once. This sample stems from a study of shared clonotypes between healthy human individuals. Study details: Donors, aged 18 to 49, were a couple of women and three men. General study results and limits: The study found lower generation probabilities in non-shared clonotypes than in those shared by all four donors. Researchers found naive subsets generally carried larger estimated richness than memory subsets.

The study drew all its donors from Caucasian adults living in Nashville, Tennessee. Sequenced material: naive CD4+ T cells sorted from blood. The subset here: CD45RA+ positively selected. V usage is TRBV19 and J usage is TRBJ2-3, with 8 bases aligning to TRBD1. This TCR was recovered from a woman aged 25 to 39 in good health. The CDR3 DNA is TGTGCCAGCAAAAAAACGGACAGGGTAATTTCAGATACGCAGTATTTT. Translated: CASKKTDRVISDTQYF. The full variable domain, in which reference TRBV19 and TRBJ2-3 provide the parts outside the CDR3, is DGGITQSPKYLFRKEGQNVTLSCEQNLNHDAMYWYRQDPGQGLRLIYYSQIVNDFQKGDIAEGYSVSREKKESFPLTVTSAQKNPTAFYLCASKKTDRVISDTQYFGPGTRLTVL.